Below, 5 T cell receptor beta chains from the same sample are listed, as sequenced in a study of T cell responses to AZD1222 COVID-19 vaccine. The method was immunoSEQ multiplex PCR; TCRdb's version includes in-frame clones alone and lacks a portion of them. The table includes roughly 120,000 clones, less than 90% detected once. The sample here was peripheral blood, taken on day 0 of AZD1222 vaccination. The receptors derive from an adult in good health.

The J gene is TRBJ2-1, the V gene TRBV11-2; 8 nucleotides line up with TRBD2. CDR1 SGHAT and CDR2 FQNNGV come from the germline V gene. Germline trimming cut 7 bases from V and 9 bases from J; bases unmatched to any gene: 17. There are 16 residues in the CDR3. The CDR3 DNA reads as TGTGCCAGCACCCCCTTTTTAGTAGCGGGGTATCTTGAGCAGTTCTTC. This gives the protein CASTPFLVAGYLEQFF.

The V and J genes are TRBV14 and TRBJ1-6; a possible D gene is TRBD1 (5 bases). The V gene's germline CDR1 is SGHDN and CDR2 FVKESK. The CDR3 sequence is 13 residues long. Trimming took 5 bases from V and 8 from J, leaving 10 bases between them. The CDR3 nucleotides are TGTGCCAGCAGCGGGACCCTGGATTCACCCCTCCACTTT. It codes for CASSGTLDSPLHF.

The chain links TRBV18 to TRBJ1-1, with D possibly matching TRBD1 (6 bases). Germline CDR1 KGHSH, CDR2 LQKENI. V lost 3 bases to trimming and J lost 8 bases, with 16 bases between them. The CDR3 has 14 amino acids. CDR3 DNA sequence: TGTGCCAGCTCACCCCTACCCAGGGGCGGGGAAGCTTTCTTT. The encoded protein is CASSPLPRGGEAFF.

This clone was seen only once. The chain couples TRBV30 to TRBJ1-1, with D perhaps TRBD1 (5 bases). Trimming shortened V by 2 bases and J by 6 bases, and 13 bases separated the two germline ends. Germline V gene data show CDR1 as GTSNPN and CDR2 as SVGIG (reference sequence). The CDR3 sequence is 13 residues long. This CDR3 is CAWSTRRGSEAFF. The CDR3 DNA reads as TGTGCCTGGAGTACCCGACGGGGGTCTGAAGCTTTCTTT.

This clone was seen a handful of times. The CDR3 bases are TGTGCCAGTAGTATCGGCGGGGTAGGGAATCAGCCCCAGCATTTT. Amino acids: CASSIGGVGNQPQHF. The chain carries TRBV19 and TRBJ1-5; no clear D gene. V lost 3 bases to trimming and J lost 4 bases, with 13 bases between them. The CDR3 is made up of 15 amino acids. From germline, CDR1 is LNHDA and CDR2 SQIVND (reference sequence). The full variable domain, its missing parts supplied by reference TRBV19 and TRBJ1-5, is DGGITQSPKYLFRKEGQNVTLSCEQNLNHDAMYWYRQDPGQGLRLIYYSQIVNDFQKGDIAEGYSVSREKKESFPLTVTSAQKNPTAFYLCASSIGGVGNQPQHFGDGTRLSIL.